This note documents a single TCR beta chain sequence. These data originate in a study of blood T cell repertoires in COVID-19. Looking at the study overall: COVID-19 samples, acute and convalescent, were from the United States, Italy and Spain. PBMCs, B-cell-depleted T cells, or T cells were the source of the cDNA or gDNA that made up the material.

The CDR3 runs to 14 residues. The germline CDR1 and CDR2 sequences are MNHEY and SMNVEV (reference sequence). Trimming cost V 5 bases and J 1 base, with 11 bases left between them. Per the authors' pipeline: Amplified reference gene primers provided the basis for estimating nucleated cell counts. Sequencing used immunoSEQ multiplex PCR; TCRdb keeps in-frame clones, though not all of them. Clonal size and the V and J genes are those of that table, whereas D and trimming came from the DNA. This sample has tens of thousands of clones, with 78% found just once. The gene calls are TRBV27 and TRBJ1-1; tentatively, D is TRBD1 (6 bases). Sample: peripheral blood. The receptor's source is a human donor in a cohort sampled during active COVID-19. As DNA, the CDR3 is TGTGCCAGCAGTACAGGGAGTGGGAACACTGAAGCTTTCTTT. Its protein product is CASSTGSGNTEAFF.